Listed here is a single T cell receptor (beta chain). Participant-reported clinical history was the basis for cohort assignment. Each recovered donor of Cohort 3 presented with two negative PCRs, clearance, or symptom resolution. Only in-frame clones appear in the TCRdb table, and some are missing; sequencing was by immunoSEQ multiplex PCR. Found here are over 250,000 clones, around 90% of them singletons; the top ten hold about 8.9%. These data are taken from a study of blood T cell repertoires in COVID-19. Overall study: The cDNA or gDNA used as material had been derived from T cells, B-cell-depleted T cells, or PBMCs.

The CDR3 is made up of 17 amino acids. CDR1 LGHNA and CDR2 YSLEER come from the germline V gene. V shed 3 bases, J shed 5 bases, and the junction held 13 bases outside the gene matches. The receptor's source is a woman under 30 who had recovered from COVID-19. This rearrangement joins TRBV4-3 to TRBJ2-5, with 9 bases fitting TRBD2. Sequencing used PBMCs or T cells enriched from blood (not recorded which). The DNA for the CDR3 is TGCGCCAGCAGCCAGGGGGAGGCTAGCGGGGAGGCGGAGACCCAGTACTTC. Protein: CASSQGEASGEAETQYF.